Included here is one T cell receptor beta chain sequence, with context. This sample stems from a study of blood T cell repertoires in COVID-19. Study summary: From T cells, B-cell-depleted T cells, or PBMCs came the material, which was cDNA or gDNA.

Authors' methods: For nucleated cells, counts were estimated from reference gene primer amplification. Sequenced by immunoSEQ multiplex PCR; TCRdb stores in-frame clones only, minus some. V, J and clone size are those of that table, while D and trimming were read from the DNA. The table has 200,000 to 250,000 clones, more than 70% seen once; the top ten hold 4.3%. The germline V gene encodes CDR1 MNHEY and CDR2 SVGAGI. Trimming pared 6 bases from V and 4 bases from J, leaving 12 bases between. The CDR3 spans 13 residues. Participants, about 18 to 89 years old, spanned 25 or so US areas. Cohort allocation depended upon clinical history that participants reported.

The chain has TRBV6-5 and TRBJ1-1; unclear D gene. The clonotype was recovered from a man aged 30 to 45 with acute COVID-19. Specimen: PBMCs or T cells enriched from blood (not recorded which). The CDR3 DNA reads TGTGCCAGCAGAGGGAGCTTCGGCACTGAAGCTTTCTTT. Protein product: CASRGSFGTEAFF.